This T cell receptor (beta chain) was identified in a study of cytomegalovirus exposure and HLA in healthy donors. Unmatched junction bases numbered 5, after V lost 3 bases and J lost 3 bases. Germline CDR1 is SGDLS and CDR2 is YYNGEE. This CDR3 is 14 amino acids long. PCR was performed using 60 Vbeta and 13 Jbeta primers. Clones were sequenced by immunoSEQ multiplex PCR, and TCRdb holds only the in-frame ones, with some missing. The table shows about 130,000 clones, with about 81% occurring only once. This receptor was obtained from a woman aged 40 to 49 in good health and CMV-seropositive. The chain links TRBV9 to TRBJ1-1; TRBD1 matches at 7 bases. Sample: PBMCs. The CDR3 region has the DNA TGTGCCAGCAGCGCGACAGGGTTCGACACTGAAGCTTTCTTT. Translation: CASSATGFDTEAFF.